The TCR beta chain described here comes from a study of CD8 T cell repertoires and HIV-1 epitope variants. Study-wide background: Control wells had CMV/EBV/flu peptides, negative Ebola AY9, or no peptide. An uncultured baseline aliquot held 1M T cells. Study-level findings and limits: About 10 antigen-specific TCR beta clonotypes were found; six seemed cross-reactive to variants.

A word on this clone: Its cognate antigen is unknown.

The V gene end was trimmed by 2 bases and the J gene end by 8 bases; junction bases not matched to a gene: 7. The CDR3 extends over 15 amino acids. Looked up from germline, CDR1 is SNHLY and CDR2 is FYNNEI. The assay was immunoSEQ multiplex PCR, and TCRdb's table has in-frame clones only and misses some. The repertoire has 80,000 to 95,000 clones, roughly four fifths of them found once; the top ten carry 25% to 30%. Sequencing input: uncultured baseline CD8+ T cells from peripheral blood mononuclear cells (PBMCs). V usage is TRBV2 and J usage is TRBJ2-1, with 9 bases fitting TRBD2. The origin of this receptor is a male donor with HIV. In DNA, the CDR3 is TGTGCCAGCAGTGAATATGGCGGGGGGGCGTATGAGCAGTTCTTC. It yields the protein CASSEYGGGAYEQFF.